The source of this T cell receptor beta chain is a study of T cells after posttransplantation cyclophosphamide. Points from the study as a whole: Donor CD8+ memory clones often dominated recipient blood repertoires at later times.

The data were produced by immunoSEQ multiplex PCR, yet TCRdb's version contains in-frame clones alone and is incomplete. The repertoire holds roughly 7,000 clones, more than 80% seen once, with 4% to 5.5% in the top ten. To note about this clone: Its specificity is unknown.

Treatment was busulfan-fludarabine conditioning, a marrow graft, and cyclophosphamide on days +3 and +4. The CDR3 totals 12 residues. The V end was cut by 0 bases, the J end by 12 bases, with 13 bases between. Germline loops: CDR1 SGHDT, CDR2 YYEEEE. The V call is TRBV5-6, the J call TRBJ2-7, with D perhaps matching TRBD2 (5 bases). The sequences come from CD8+ T cells sorted from blood, collected after allogeneic stem cell transplant with posttransplant cyclophosphamide. The receptor's source is a male patient between 55 and 70 years old who received an allogeneic stem cell transplant from a related donor and was CMV-positive. Some of the T cells may derive from the graft donor. The CDR3 spells CASSLVAGGWYF. DNA of the CDR3: TGTGCCAGCAGCTTGGTTGCAGGCGGGTGGTACTTC.